These T cell receptor beta chains were read from a single sample in a study of T cell responses to AZD1222 COVID-19 vaccine. The assay was immunoSEQ multiplex PCR, and TCRdb's table has in-frame clones only and misses some. The table includes some 96,000 clones, 88% detected once. The material was peripheral blood, obtained on day 0 of AZD1222 vaccination. These receptors were obtained from an adult in good health. Each CDR3 is given with its conserved first and last residue. Fields, in order: V gene, CDR3 protein.

TRBV24-1 CATSDSGQGGLYTIYF
TRBV3-1/TRBV3-2 CAPIGAPGSYGYTF
TRBV2 CASRTSGIPTYEQYF
TRBV4-3 CASSPRTSGRPYNEQFF
TRBV5-4 CASSWGSYEQYF
TRBV12-2 CASRSCGARTTHTEAFF
TRBV19 CASSSRQGEKLFF
TRBV20-1 CSARSYNEQFF
TRBV6-5 CASSYQRELTSHEQYF
TRBV9 CASSDPLGNEQFF
TRBV6-2/TRBV6-3 CASSYSATQYEQYF
TRBV27 CASSWATPTSGNTIYF
TRBV7-9 CASSLWPSRVVRDGYTF
TRBV7-9 CASSLERNTEAFF
TRBV7-2 CASSLNGRPTDTQYF
TRBV7-6 CASSLRDSNRYNEQFF
TRBV19 CASSIVGGAYEQYF
TRBV7-6 CASSLAPDLSYEQYF
TRBV6-5 CASRQGLTEAFF
TRBV5-4 CASSPDLNYGYTF
TRBV3-1/TRBV3-2 CASSDGRPLNTIYF
TRBV6-5 CASSYARGTEAFF
TRBV28 CASSSWTGKGTEAFF
TRBV29-1 CSVEEGLGQPQHF
TRBV27 CASSLQRGATEAFF
TRBV6-5 CASSPQTGTYGYTF
TRBV4-3 CASSQRDRDTGELFF
TRBV24-1 CATSPTENTEAFF
TRBV3-1/TRBV3-2 CASSRPGLAGPGELFF
TRBV7-3 CASSPIGMGETQYF
TRBV19 CASSMGGDTGELFF
TRBV7-9 CASSSGTGRTDTQYF
TRBV19 CASSPIQGLNEKLFF
TRBV12-5 CASGSGGIPYEQYF
TRBV7-9 CASSPISTGYIYGYTF
TRBV24-1 CATSDWTVGYGYTF
TRBV13 CASSLWAKVSYNEQFF
TRBV2 CASSPDTLYEQYF
TRBV2 CASSAPGQGDYEQYF
TRBV5-1 CAGRKRVSDEQFF
TRBV7-2 CASSSRGGGLAKNIQYF
TRBV10-3 CAISDPLGFSYEQYF
TRBV18 CASSPPVGGRETQYF
TRBV18 CASSPPLGGRGELFF
TRBV10-3 CAMSSGRAVKTQYF
TRBV7-9 CASSLGWDRAGEQYF
TRBV20-1 CSASPGGSYNEQFF
TRBV27 CASTFNMGRGGSYNSPLHF
TRBV5-1 CASSLGRVNTEAFF
TRBV29-1 CSVRGRYSYEQYF
TRBV12-3/TRBV12-4 CASSQTGTYEQYF
TRBV9 CASSPGTGLYEQYF
TRBV24-1 CATSDGGWGQPQHF
TRBV5-6 CASSSLPKDLRSDTQYF
TRBV12-3/TRBV12-4 CASSTHRATEAFF
TRBV9 CASNTPGVEETQYF
TRBV28 CASSLTSGYNEQFF
TRBV7-2 CASSPLPKTNYNEQFF
TRBV28 CASSSGQGRSNQPQHF